This passage covers 21 T cell receptor beta chains from one sample sequenced in a study of CD8 T cells in Susac syndrome. Random hexamers primed reverse transcription of 0.5 to 1 ug RNA. A single record per CDR3 protein comes from TCRdb applying MiXCR to the immunoSEQ multiplex PCR reads. Of around 200,000 distinct CDR3 sequences detected, 85% to 95% appear once; the ten largest clones hold roughly 0.15%. Input material: CD8+ T cells from PBMCs. The receptors shown here come from a human donor with Susac syndrome.

DNA of the CDR3: TGCGCCAGCAGCCAAGTGAGAGGCTCCTATAATTCACCCCTCCACTTT. Translating it yields CASSQVRGSYNSPLHF. The gene calls are TRBV4-1 and TRBJ1-6; D call uncertain. Germline V gene lookup returns CDR1 MGHRA and CDR2 YSYEKL. The V gene lost 1 base and the J gene lost 0 bases, with 7 bases spanning the gap. This CDR3 spans 16 amino acids.

This chain connects TRBV9 to TRBJ2-2, with 11 nucleotides matching TRBD1. The CDR3 contains 16 residues. J lost 5 bases, V lost 2 bases, and 5 bases had no gene match. The germline CDR1 and CDR2 sequences are SGDLS and YYNGEE. The CDR3 nucleotides are TGTGCCAGCAGCGTCGGACAGGGGGCTGGGACCGGGGAGCTGTTTTTT. As protein: CASSVGQGAGTGELFF.

This chain uses TRBV30 with TRBJ2-2; TRBD1 matches 7 bases. Germline CDR1 and CDR2: GTSNPN and SVGIG (reference sequence). The J segment lost 1 base and the V segment lost 8 bases, leaving 10 bases of the junction unmatched. The CDR3 has 15 residues. CDR3 DNA sequence: TGTGCCCGATCAACAGGGGAGAGGAACACCGGGGAGCTGTTTTTT. Protein sequence: CARSTGERNTGELFF.

The rearrangement joins TRBV9 to TRBJ2-5; D may be TRBD1 (5 bases). The V gene lost 2 bases and the J gene lost 3 bases, with 8 bases spanning the gap. This CDR3 is built from 13 residues. Germline CDR1 SGDLS, CDR2 YYNGEE. The CDR3 loop is CASSVSREETQYF. Written as DNA, the CDR3 is TGTGCCAGCAGCGTGTCCAGGGAAGAGACCCAGTACTTC.

This chain links TRBV2 with TRBJ1-5, with D possibly TRBD1 on 5 matching bases. The CDR3 is 15 amino acids. The V gene lost 2 bases and the J gene lost 6 bases, with 14 bases spanning the gap. Germline CDR1 is SNHLY and CDR2 is FYNNEI. The CDR3 region has the DNA TGTGCCAGCAGTGAAAGGGGCAGCCCAACTCAGCCCCAGCATTTT. Protein: CASSERGSPTQPQHF.

V and J are TRBV5-1 and TRBJ2-7; 10 nucleotides agree with TRBD1. The germline V gene encodes CDR1 SGHRS and CDR2 YFSETQ. J gave up 3 bases and V 4 bases, and 7 bases lay outside the gene matches. The CDR3 consists of 15 residues. The CDR3 nucleotides are TGCGCCAGCAGCCAACGACAGGGGGCTAACTACGAGCAGTACTTC. It encodes CASSQRQGANYEQYF.

The rearrangement joins TRBV7-9 to TRBJ1-5, with D unclear. Germline assignment: CDR1 SEHNR and CDR2 FQNEAQ (reference sequence). V lost 6 bases, J lost 0 bases, and 9 bases lay in between. The CDR3 contains 14 residues. CDR3 in DNA: TGTGCCAGCAGTCCTGATTATAGCAATCAGCCCCAGCATTTT. It yields the protein CASSPDYSNQPQHF.

This sequence joins TRBV6-6 and TRBJ1-5; D is perhaps TRBD1 (5 bases). CDR1 and CDR2 from the germline V gene are MNHNY and SVGAGI (reference sequence). Deletions cut 8 bases from V and 7 bases from J, with 9 bases between. The CDR3 consists of 11 residues. The CDR3 region is CASGSGQPQHF. The CDR3 region has the DNA TGTGCCAGCGGGTCAGGGCAGCCCCAGCATTTT.

V gene TRBV9 combines with J gene TRBJ1-2, with D unclear. This CDR3 region has 14 residues. V was trimmed by 4 bases and J by 2 bases, leaving 12 bases between them. The germline CDR1 and CDR2 sequences are SGDLS and YYNGEE. As DNA, the CDR3 is TGTGCCAGCAGCACCGACCCTCAGAACTATGGCTACACCTTC. Its protein is CASSTDPQNYGYTF. Filled out from reference TRBV9 and TRBJ1-2, the complete variable domain reads DSGVTQTPKHLITATGQRVTLRCSPRSGDLSVYWYQQSLDQGLQFLIQYYNGEERAKGNILERFSAQQFPDLHSELNLSSLELGDSALYFCASSTDPQNYGYTFGSGTRLTVV.

The rearrangement uses TRBV5-1 and TRBJ2-6; the match to TRBD2 covers 7 bases. V was clipped by 2 bases and J by 2 bases; unmatched bases: 4. This CDR3 contains 16 residues. In germline, CDR1 is SGHRS, CDR2 YFSETQ. This CDR3 is CASSFRGGAGANVLTF. In nucleotides, the CDR3 is TGCGCCAGCAGCTTCCGCGGGGGTGCTGGGGCCAACGTCCTGACTTTC. Combining the CDR3 with reference TRBV5-1 and TRBJ2-6 gives the whole variable domain KAGVTQTPRYLIKTRGQQVTLSCSPISGHRSVSWYQQTPGQGLQFLFEYFSETQRNKGNFPGRFSGRQFSNSRSEMNVSTLELGDSALYLCASSFRGGAGANVLTFGAGSRLTVL.

The CDR3 loop is CASSAVTGYEQYF. The CDR3 DNA follows: TGTGCCAGCAGTGCCGTTACAGGGTACGAGCAGTACTTC. The chain is built from TRBV27 and TRBJ2-7, with TRBD1 as a possible D gene (6 bases). Germline values: CDR1 MNHEY, CDR2 SMNVEV (reference sequence). V lost 5 bases to trimming and J lost 4 bases, with 12 bases between them. The CDR3 is 13 residues long.

The chain joins TRBV15 to TRBJ1-2; a weak D match, TRBD1 (6 bases). V was shortened by 3 bases and J by 2 bases, with 7 bases between the two germline ends. This CDR3 is 13 amino acids long. Germline V CDR1 and CDR2: LNHNV, YYDKDF (reference sequence). In DNA, the CDR3 is TGTGCCACCAGCAGGGACAGAAACTATGGCTACACCTTC. It translates to CATSRDRNYGYTF. The variable domain in full, with the rest retrieved from reference TRBV15 and TRBJ1-2, is DAMVIQNPRYQVTQFGKPVTLSCSQTLNHNVMYWYQQKSSQAPKLLFHYYDKDFNNEADTPDNFQSRRPNTSFCFLDIRSPGLGDTAMYLCATSRDRNYGYTFGSGTRLTVV.

The chain carries TRBV2 and TRBJ2-2; the D is unclear. V was cut by 8 bases and J by 4 bases, with 8 bases left in between. This CDR3 is 12 amino acids long. The germline V gene encodes CDR1 SNHLY and CDR2 FYNNEI. CDR3 nucleotide sequence: TGTGCCAGCGAATTAATCACCGGGGAGCTGTTTTTT. As protein: CASELITGELFF.

The CDR3 DNA sequence: TGCAGTGCTAGAGCGGGGACTAGCTTCGACACAGATACGCAGTATTTT. This gives the protein CSARAGTSFDTDTQYF. The chain carries TRBV20-1 and TRBJ2-3; 9 nucleotides line up with TRBD2. The germline CDR1 and CDR2 sequences are DFQATT and SNEGSKA (reference sequence). The CDR3 is made up of 16 amino acids. The V gene end was trimmed by 1 base and the J gene end by 2 bases; junction bases not matched to a gene: 7.

This chain joins TRBV20-1 and TRBJ2-3; 14 bases map to TRBD2. Germline CDR1 reads DFQATT; CDR2 reads SNEGSKA (reference sequence). The CDR3 is 17 residues long. The V segment lost 0 bases and the J segment 5 bases; nucleotides outside the gene matches: 7. The CDR3 DNA reads as TGCAGTGCTAGAGATTTGACTAGCGGGGGGGAGTTAGATACGCAGTATTTT. The encoded protein is CSARDLTSGGELDTQYF.

This clonotype appeared once. The chain is built from TRBV5-1 and TRBJ2-1; 9 positions agree with TRBD2. The CDR3 is 16 residues long. Losses at the gene ends were 1 base for V and 0 bases for J; bases not matched to a gene: 2. Germline lookup yields CDR1 SGHRS and CDR2 YFSETQ. The CDR3 is CASSLWTSDSYNEQFF. CDR3 nucleotide sequence: TGCGCCAGCAGCTTGTGGACTAGCGACTCCTACAATGAGCAGTTCTTC.

The rearrangement joins TRBV13 to TRBJ1-1, with D hard to call. Trimming shortened V by 5 bases and J by 5 bases, and 18 bases separated the two germline ends. Germline V CDR1 and CDR2: PRHDT, FYEKMQ (reference sequence). The CDR3 runs to 15 residues. The CDR3 sequence is CASSQEGVFRTEAFF. CDR3 sequence (DNA): TGTGCCAGCAGCCAGGAGGGAGTGTTTAGAACTGAAGCTTTCTTT.

The chain couples TRBV5-1 to TRBJ2-7, with D unclear. Trimming removed 4 bases from V and 7 bases from J, with 9 bases in between. The CDR3 has 11 residues. From germline, CDR1 is SGHRS and CDR2 YFSETQ. The CDR3 sequence: CASSGPTEQYF. Here the CDR3 DNA reads TGCGCCAGCAGCGGCCCGACAGAGCAGTACTTC.

The chain joins TRBV20-1 to TRBJ2-7; TRBD2 aligns across 9 bases. With 2 bases clipped from V and 2 bases from J, the junction kept 13 bases outside the gene matches. Germline V lookup: CDR1 DFQATT, CDR2 SNEGSKA (reference sequence). The CDR3 has 17 residues. In DNA, the CDR3 is TGCAGTGCTAGATTAGGACTAGCGCTCACCGCCGCCTACGAGCAGTACTTC. Amino acids: CSARLGLALTAAYEQYF.

The chain employs TRBV11-2 and TRBJ2-1, with D perhaps matching TRBD1 (6 bases). The CDR3 consists of 12 residues. Per the germline V gene, CDR1 is SGHAT and CDR2 is FQNNGV. V was pared by 4 bases and J by 9 bases, with 10 bases between. In nucleotides, the CDR3 is TGTGCCAGCAGCTCTCTGACAGGTGAGCAGTTCTTC. It yields the protein CASSSLTGEQFF.

The chain employs TRBV27 and TRBJ2-7; D remains unclear. The V gene's germline CDR1 is MNHEY and CDR2 SMNVEV (reference sequence). V dropped 8 bases and J dropped 0 bases, with 20 bases sitting between them. This CDR3 is 16 amino acids long. CDR3 region: CASVPVGPLGSYEQYF. Written as DNA, the CDR3 is TGTGCCAGCGTCCCCGTAGGGCCCCTTGGCTCCTACGAGCAGTACTTC.